The following is a TCR beta chain sequence with its context. The sample is drawn from a study of blood T cells in healthy people across ages. PCR was performed a second time for about 7 to 12 cycles using a sample-barcoded 5' primer and a J-beta primer mix. TCRdb itself ran the 5' RACE reads through MiXCR, one entry per CDR3 protein. The sample lists more than 900,000 distinct CDR3 sequences; under 30% were seen once. This same sample was also part of a study on T cells of mothers and their children. That study reports: Samples were obtained from a few healthy Caucasian mothers and their six children.

Sequencing input: blood. The clonotype comes from a girl aged 2-9 years in good health.

In DNA, the CDR3 is TGTGCCAGCAGCTTAGTAGGACAGGTTTCCTACGAGCAGTACTTC. It specifies CASSLVGQVSYEQYF. This sequence joins TRBV7-2 and TRBJ2-5, with 7 bases that match TRBD1. The J call is uncertain, as TRBJ2-7 better fits the DNA end. The CDR3 runs to 15 residues. The germline gives CDR1 SGHTA, CDR2 FQGNSA.